This T cell receptor beta chain was recovered during a study of beta chain features in type 1 diabetes. This clone showed up just a few times. Its antigen is still unknown. The CDR3 is 10 amino acids. V gave up 4 bases and J gave up 7 bases, with 7 bases separating them. Germline lookup yields CDR1 SQVTM and CDR2 ANQGSEA. Study-level results: cDNA-based reads could over-represent cells with high TCR expression. All four CD4+ subsets of Type 1 diabetes patients contained TCRB CDR3s that were moderately but significantly shorter.

cDNA synthesis used the whole RNA isolate, giving expressed TCRB sequences. Repertoires were generated with immunoSEQ multiplex PCR, while TCRdb's copy carries only in-frame clones and drops some. Among about 360,000 clones listed, roughly 12% were seen once. The rearrangement joins TRBV29-1 to TRBJ1-1; D unresolved. Sequenced material: naive CD4+ T cells from blood. The sequence came from a woman aged 18 to 35 with type 1 diabetes. The CDR3 spells CSVGDGEAFF. DNA of the CDR3: TGCAGCGTTGGAGACGGTGAAGCTTTCTTT. Filled out from reference TRBV29-1 and TRBJ1-1, the complete variable domain reads SAVISQKPSRDICQRGTSLTIQCQVDSQVTMMFWYRQQPGQSLTLIATANQGSEATYESGFVIDKFPISRPNLTFSTLTVSNMSPEDSSIYLCSVGDGEAFFGQGTRLTVV.